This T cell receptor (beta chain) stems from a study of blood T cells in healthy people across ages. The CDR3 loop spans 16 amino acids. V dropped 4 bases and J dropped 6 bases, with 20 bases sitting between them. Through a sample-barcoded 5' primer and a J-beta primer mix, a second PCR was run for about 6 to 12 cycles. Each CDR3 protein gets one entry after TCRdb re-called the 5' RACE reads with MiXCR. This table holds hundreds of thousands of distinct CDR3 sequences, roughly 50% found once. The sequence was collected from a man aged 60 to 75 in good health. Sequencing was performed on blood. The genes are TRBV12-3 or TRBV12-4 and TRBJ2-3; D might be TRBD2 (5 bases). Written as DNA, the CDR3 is TGTGCCAGCAGTTCCCTTCGCGGGCCACCGGGGGATACGCAGTATTTT. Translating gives CASSSLRGPPGDTQYF.